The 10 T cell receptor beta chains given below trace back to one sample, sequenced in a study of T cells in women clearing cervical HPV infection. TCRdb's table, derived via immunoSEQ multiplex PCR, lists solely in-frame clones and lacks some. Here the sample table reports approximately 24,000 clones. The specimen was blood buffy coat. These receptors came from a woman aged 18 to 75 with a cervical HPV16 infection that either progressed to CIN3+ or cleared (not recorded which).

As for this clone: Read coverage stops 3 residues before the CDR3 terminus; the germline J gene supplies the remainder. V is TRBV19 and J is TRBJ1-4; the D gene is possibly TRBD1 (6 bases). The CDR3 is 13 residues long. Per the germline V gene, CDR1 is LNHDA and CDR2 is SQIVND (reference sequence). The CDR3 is CASTTGQGSPLFF. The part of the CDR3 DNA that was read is TGTGCCAGTACTACAGGGCAGGGGTCACCA.

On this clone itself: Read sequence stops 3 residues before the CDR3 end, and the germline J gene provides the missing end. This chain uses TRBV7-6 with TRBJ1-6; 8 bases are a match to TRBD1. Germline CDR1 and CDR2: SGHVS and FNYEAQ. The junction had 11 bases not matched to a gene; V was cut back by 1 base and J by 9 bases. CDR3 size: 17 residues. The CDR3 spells CASSLGLRTGFFSPLHF. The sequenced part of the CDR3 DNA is TGTGCCAGCAGCTTAGGGCTGAGGACAGGGTTTTTTTCACCC.

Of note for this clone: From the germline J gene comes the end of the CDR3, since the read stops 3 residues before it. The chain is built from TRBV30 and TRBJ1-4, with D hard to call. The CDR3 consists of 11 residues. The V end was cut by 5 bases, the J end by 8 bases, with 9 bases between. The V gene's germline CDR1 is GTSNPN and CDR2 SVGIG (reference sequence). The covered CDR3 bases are TGTGCCTGGGCCCAAGGGGAAAAA. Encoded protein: CAWAQGEK. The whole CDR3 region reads CAWAQGEKLFF.

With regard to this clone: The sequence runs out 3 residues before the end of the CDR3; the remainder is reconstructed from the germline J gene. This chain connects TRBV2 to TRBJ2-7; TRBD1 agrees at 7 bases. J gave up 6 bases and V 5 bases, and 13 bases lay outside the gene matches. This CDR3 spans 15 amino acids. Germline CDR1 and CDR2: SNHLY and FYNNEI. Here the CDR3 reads CASSYRRGQTAEQYF. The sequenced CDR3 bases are TGTGCCAGCAGTTACCGCCGGGGACAGACCGCCGAG. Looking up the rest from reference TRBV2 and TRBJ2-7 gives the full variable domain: EPEVTQTPSHQVTQMGQEVILRCVPISNHLYFYWYRQILGQKVEFLVSFYNNEISEKSEIFDDQFSVERPDGSNFTLKIRSTKLEDSAMYFCASSYRRGQTAEQYFGPGTRLTVT.

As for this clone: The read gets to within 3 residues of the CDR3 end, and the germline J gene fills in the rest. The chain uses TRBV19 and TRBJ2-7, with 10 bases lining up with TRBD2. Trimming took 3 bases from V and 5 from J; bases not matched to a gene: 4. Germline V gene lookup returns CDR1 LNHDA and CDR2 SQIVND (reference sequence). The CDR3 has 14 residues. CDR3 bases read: TGTGCCAGTAGTATCGGAGCGGGAGGGAACGAG. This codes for CASSIGAGGNE. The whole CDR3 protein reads CASSIGAGGNEQYF.

CDR3 DNA, as far as it was read: TGTGCCAGCAGCCAATATGTCACAGATACG. Amino acids: CASSQYVTDT. The whole CDR3 region reads CASSQYVTDTQYF. This sequence joins TRBV14 and TRBJ2-3, with no clear D. The read comes to an end 3 residues before the CDR3 does, leaving the germline J gene to fill in the end. This CDR3 contains 13 residues. The V and J ends lost 2 bases and 2 bases respectively, with 5 bases between them. Germline V gene data show CDR1 as SGHDN and CDR2 as FVKESK.

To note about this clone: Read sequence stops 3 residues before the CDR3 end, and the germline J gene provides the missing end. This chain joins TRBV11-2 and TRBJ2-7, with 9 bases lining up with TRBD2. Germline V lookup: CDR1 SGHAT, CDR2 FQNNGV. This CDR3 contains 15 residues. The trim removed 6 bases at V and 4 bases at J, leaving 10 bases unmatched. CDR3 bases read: TGTGCCAGCAGTAGTCCGGGACTAGCTAGGTACGAG. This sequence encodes CASSSPGLARYE. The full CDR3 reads CASSSPGLARYEQYF.

This CDR3 is CASSPSGNYYEQYF. Partial CDR3 DNA: TGTGCCAGCTCACCATCAGGGAATTACTACGAG. The J gene is TRBJ2-7, the V gene TRBV18; tentative D call: TRBD1 (5 bases). The read terminates 3 residues before the CDR3 end, so the remaining end is supplied by the germline J gene. This CDR3 is built from 14 residues. The ends were cut back, 2 bases at V and 3 bases at J, with 11 bases in the middle. Germline values: CDR1 KGHSH, CDR2 LQKENI.

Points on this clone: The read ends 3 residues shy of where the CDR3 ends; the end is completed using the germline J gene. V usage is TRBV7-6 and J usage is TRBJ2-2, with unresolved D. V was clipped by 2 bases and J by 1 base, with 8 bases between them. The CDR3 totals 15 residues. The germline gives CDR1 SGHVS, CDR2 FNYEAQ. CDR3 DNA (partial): TGTGCCAGCAGCTTAAGGGCAGGGAACACCGGGGAG. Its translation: CASSLRAGNTGE. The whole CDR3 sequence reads CASSLRAGNTGELFF.

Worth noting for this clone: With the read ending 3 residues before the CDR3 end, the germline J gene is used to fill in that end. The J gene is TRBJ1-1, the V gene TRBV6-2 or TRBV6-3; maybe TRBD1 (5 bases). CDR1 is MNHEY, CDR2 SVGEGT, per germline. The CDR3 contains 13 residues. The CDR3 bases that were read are TGTGCCACCTCCGATGCTACAGGAGCCGAA. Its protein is CATSDATGAE. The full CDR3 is CATSDATGAEAFF.